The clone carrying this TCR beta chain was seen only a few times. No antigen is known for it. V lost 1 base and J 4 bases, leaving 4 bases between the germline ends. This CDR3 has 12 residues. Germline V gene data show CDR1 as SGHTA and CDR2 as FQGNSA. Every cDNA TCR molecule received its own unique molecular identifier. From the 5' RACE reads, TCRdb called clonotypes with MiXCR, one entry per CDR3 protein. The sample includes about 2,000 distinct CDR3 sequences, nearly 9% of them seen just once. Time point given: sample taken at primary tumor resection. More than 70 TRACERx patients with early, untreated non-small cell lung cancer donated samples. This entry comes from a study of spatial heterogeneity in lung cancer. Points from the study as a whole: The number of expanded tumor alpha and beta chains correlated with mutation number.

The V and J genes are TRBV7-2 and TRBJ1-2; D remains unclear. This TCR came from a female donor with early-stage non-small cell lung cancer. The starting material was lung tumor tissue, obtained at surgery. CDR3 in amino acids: CASSLDGYGYTF. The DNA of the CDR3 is TGTGCCAGCAGCTTAGACGGCTATGGCTACACCTTC.